Listed below are T cell receptor beta chains from one sample, sequenced in a study of shared clonotypes between healthy human individuals. TCRdb's copy holds only in-frame clones and misses some; the assay was immunoSEQ multiplex PCR. In the table there are 2 million to 2.5 million clones, about 92% of which are singletons. Material: naive CD4+ T cells from PBMCs. The source is a man younger than 35 in good health. Some clones in this sample may be carry-over from other donors' samples. Each CDR3 is given with its conserved first and last residue. The D gene is left open where the match is weak.

j_call d_call v_call cdr3_aa cdr3_nt
TRBJ2-3 - TRBV7-3 CASSDTGTYTDTQYF TGTGCCAGCAGCGACACAGGGACATACACAGATACGCAGTATTTT
TRBJ2-3 - TRBV28 CASSFGGREPYYTQYF TGTGCCAGCAGTTTTGGGGGTCGGGAGCCCTATTATACGCAGTATTTT
TRBJ2-3 TRBD1 TRBV4-1 CASSPGETGYTSTDTQYF TGCGCCAGCAGCCCAGGCGAGACAGGGTATACTAGCACAGATACGCAGTATTTT
TRBJ2-6 - TRBV2 CASSEFGQNSGANVLTF TGTGCCAGCAGTGAATTCGGACAGAACTCTGGGGCCAACGTCCTGACTTTC
TRBJ2-5 TRBD2 TRBV15 CATSRDLVPAGLQETQYF TGTGCCACCAGCAGAGATTTGGTACCGGCGGGACTACAAGAGACCCAGTACTTC
TRBJ1-5 - TRBV6-1 CASSEAPRWAGAIGQPQHF TGTGCCAGCAGTGAAGCGCCGCGGTGGGCGGGGGCGATAGGGCAGCCCCAGCATTTT
TRBJ2-1 TRBD2 TRBV10-3 CAISEWREGPNEQFF TGTGCCATCAGTGAGTGGCGGGAGGGCCCAAATGAGCAGTTCTTC
TRBJ2-1 TRBD2 TRBV28 CASSSGTSLNEQFF TGTGCCAGCAGTTCCGGGACTAGCCTCAATGAGCAGTTCTTC
TRBJ2-7 - TRBV5-1 CASSAGRGTGLSEQYF TGCGCCAGCAGCGCTGGGCGGGGGACAGGATTGTCCGAGCAGTACTTC
TRBJ2-5 - TRBV20-1 CSASTGETQYF TGCAGTGCCTCAACCGGGGAGACCCAGTACTTC
TRBJ2-1 - TRBV19 CASSEQNNEQFF TGTGCCAGTAGTGAACAGAACAATGAGCAGTTCTTC
TRBJ2-2 TRBD1 TRBV9 CATARGQGAYTGELFF TGTGCCACAGCAAGGGGACAGGGGGCCTACACCGGGGAGCTGTTTTTT
TRBJ2-1 TRBD1 TRBV25-1 CASSDITGQGYNEQFF TGTGCCAGCAGTGATATAACGGGACAGGGGTACAATGAGCAGTTCTTC
TRBJ1-2 TRBD1 TRBV28 CASSIGTGESYTF TGTGCCAGCAGTATCGGGACAGGGGAGAGTTACACCTTC
TRBJ2-7 TRBD1 TRBV9 CASSVAGQGAYEQYF TGTGCCAGCAGCGTAGCGGGGCAGGGGGCCTACGAGCAGTACTTC
TRBJ2-1 TRBD2 TRBV5-1 CASSPGRTSGNNEQFF TGCGCCAGCAGCCCCGGGCGGACTAGCGGAAACAATGAGCAGTTCTTC
TRBJ1-4 TRBD1 TRBV9 CASSAQPGTGSPTNEKLFF TGTGCCAGCAGCGCCCAGCCCGGGACAGGGTCCCCAACTAATGAAAAACTGTTTTTT
TRBJ1-1 - TRBV6-5 CASLWNTEAFF TGTGCCAGCCTCTGGAACACTGAAGCTTTCTTT
TRBJ1-5 - TRBV27 CASSLSGFNQPQHF TGTGCCAGCAGTTTAAGCGGTTTCAATCAGCCCCAGCATTTT
TRBJ2-2 TRBD2 TRBV5-1 CASSLPGGGTGELFF TGCGCCAGCAGCTTGCCGGGAGGGGGAACCGGGGAGCTGTTTTTT
TRBJ1-1 - TRBV25-1 CASSEARGRLTEAFF TGTGCCAGCAGTGAAGCTCGGGGGCGGCTCACTGAAGCTTTCTTT